This entry lists 32 T cell receptor beta chains sequenced from one sample in a study of human T cells and chemical hapten exposure. One entry per CDR3 protein results from TCRdb running MiXCR on the RACE reads. The profile covers fewer than 300,000 distinct CDR3 sequences, with 7.5% to 8% appearing a single time and less than 1.5% taken by the ten largest. Noted time point: pre-sensitization, week 0. Treatment: therapeutic diphenylcyclopropenone sensitization with weekly scalp DPC. Sample: whole blood, taken in connection with sensitization to the hapten diphenylcyclopropenone (DPC). These receptors originate from a man in his late teens or twenties with alopecia areata. Some clones in this sample may be carry-over from other donors' samples.

This clonotype was found many times. The rearrangement uses TRBV9 and TRBJ2-1; 7 nucleotides line up with TRBD1. Germline V lookup: CDR1 SGDLS, CDR2 YYNGEE. The CDR3 loop spans 16 amino acids. Germline trimming cut 0 bases from V and 7 bases from J; bases unmatched to any gene: 10. The CDR3 reads CASSVDRQGDWNEQFF. The CDR3 nucleotides read TGTGCCAGCAGCGTAGATCGGCAGGGGGATTGGAATGAGCAGTTCTTC.

Many counts were recorded for this clonotype. The chain is built from TRBV4-3 and TRBJ2-1; TRBD1 agrees at 8 bases. The germline V gene encodes CDR1 LGHNA and CDR2 YSLEER. The CDR3 runs to 15 residues. With 1 base clipped from V and 8 bases from J, the junction kept 7 bases outside the gene matches. For the CDR3, the DNA is TGCGCCAGCAGCCAAGGAGACAGGGGTAGTTATGAGCAGTTCTTC. Translating it yields CASSQGDRGSYEQFF.

Many counts were recorded for this clonotype. The rearrangement joins TRBV6-6 to TRBJ1-1, with D possibly TRBD1 on 5 matching bases. V dropped 5 bases and J dropped 6 bases, with 13 bases sitting between them. The CDR3 runs to 13 residues. The germline gives CDR1 MNHNY, CDR2 SVGAGI (reference sequence). For the CDR3, the DNA is TGTGCCAGCAGTATACAGGAAGGGGCTGAAGCTTTCTTT. It yields the protein CASSIQEGAEAFF.

The V gene is TRBV6-6, the J gene TRBJ2-1; TRBD1 is a possible D gene (6 bases). Germline lookup yields CDR1 MNHNY and CDR2 SVGAGI (reference sequence). The CDR3 sequence is 14 residues long. V was pared by 5 bases and J by 5 bases, with 13 bases between. This CDR3 is CASSQGQTHNEQFF. The CDR3 DNA is TGTGCCAGCAGTCAAGGACAGACACACAATGAGCAGTTCTTC.

This sequence joins TRBV29-1 and TRBJ2-7, with D unresolved. The V and J ends lost 4 bases and 0 bases respectively, with 7 bases between them. Germline V gives CDR1 SQVTM, CDR2 ANQGSEA. The CDR3 is made up of 12 amino acids. The CDR3 region is CSVASSSYEQYF. Here the CDR3 DNA reads TGCAGCGTTGCGTCCAGCTCCTACGAGCAGTACTTC.

This clonotype was seen a few times. The chain links TRBV4-2 to TRBJ1-4; the D is unclear. The germline V and J ends were trimmed by 0 bases and 7 bases, with 3 bases remaining between them. Germline V gene sequence: CDR1 LGHNA, CDR2 YNFKEQ. The CDR3 length is 12 residues. The CDR3 loop is CASSQDGEKLFF. CDR3 DNA: TGTGCCAGCAGCCAAGATGGTGAAAAACTGTTTTTT.

This clonotype was detected only a few times. The V gene is TRBV29-1, the J gene TRBJ2-4; 7 bases line up with TRBD1. With 7 bases clipped from V and 5 bases from J, the junction kept 8 bases outside the gene matches. The CDR3 extends over 13 amino acids. Germline values: CDR1 SQVTM, CDR2 ANQGSEA. The CDR3 coding sequence is TGCAGCGGAATACAGGGGCGGCAAAACATTCAGTACTTC. Its protein product is CSGIQGRQNIQYF.

The V gene is TRBV4-1, the J gene TRBJ1-2; possibly TRBD1 for D (6 bases). V lost 1 base to trimming and J lost 4 bases, with 22 bases between them. Germline lookup yields CDR1 MGHRA and CDR2 YSYEKL. This CDR3 comprises 18 residues. The CDR3 protein is CASSQGPTRGTGSYGYTF. The CDR3 DNA follows: TGCGCCAGCAGCCAAGGGCCCACCAGGGGAACAGGGAGCTATGGCTACACCTTC.

The genes are TRBV3-1 and TRBJ1-4; 9 nucleotides agree with TRBD1. V was pared by 3 bases and J by 7 bases, with 3 bases of the junction left unmatched. Per the germline V gene, CDR1 is LGHDT and CDR2 is YNNKEL (reference sequence). This CDR3 has 14 residues. CDR3 sequence (DNA): TGTGCCAGCAGCCAGAACAGGGGGCGTGAAAAACTGTTTTTT. It yields the protein CASSQNRGREKLFF.

The rearrangement uses TRBV12-3 or TRBV12-4 and TRBJ2-7, with a weak D call TRBD2 (6 bases). There are 13 residues in the CDR3. Trimming left V 0 bases short and J 5 bases short, with 8 bases between. The CDR3: CASSLAGGHEQYV. CDR3 in DNA: TGTGCCAGCAGTTTAGCCGGGGGTCACGAGCAGTACGTC.

The table lists this clonotype with a few counts. V gene TRBV7-9 combines with J gene TRBJ2-2; D could derive from TRBD1 or TRBD2 (5 bases each). Germline CDR1 and CDR2: SEHNR and FQNEAQ (reference sequence). Trimming took 4 bases from V and 1 from J, leaving 16 bases between them. CDR3 length: 17 amino acids. CDR3 protein: CASSSAAGALNTGELFF. The CDR3 DNA reads as TGTGCCAGCAGCTCAGCCGCCGGGGCCTTGAACACCGGGGAGCTGTTTTTT.

The table lists this clonotype with many counts. The chain carries TRBV18 and TRBJ1-4; D unclear. This CDR3 contains 14 residues. V was pared by 2 bases and J by 7 bases, with 11 bases between. Germline CDR1 is KGHSH and CDR2 is LQKENI. In nucleotides, the CDR3 is TGTGCCAGCTCACCAGGGGTTCACGGTGAAAAACTGTTTTTT. Its protein product is CASSPGVHGEKLFF.

This clonotype showed up just a few times. The rearrangement uses TRBV7-2 and TRBJ1-6; no firm D call. Trimming left V 5 bases short and J 11 bases short, with 16 bases between. CDR3 length: 14 amino acids. Germline CDR1 SGHTA, CDR2 FQGNSA. The CDR3 DNA is TGTGCCAGCAGCATTAGACGGATTCCTCCACCCCTCCACTTT. The encoded protein is CASSIRRIPPPLHF.

This sequence joins TRBV12-3 or TRBV12-4 and TRBJ2-2; 9 bases line up with TRBD1. J gave up 9 bases and V 5 bases, and 10 bases lay outside the gene matches. The CDR3 length is 15 residues. As DNA, the CDR3 is TGTGCCAGCAGTCAACAGGGGGCGGGCAGCCGGGAGCTGTTTTTT. It codes for CASSQQGAGSRELFF.

This clonotype appeared many times. The CDR3 loop is CASSYTTGTGFQPQHF. The CDR3 nucleotides are TGTGCCAGCAGTTACACGACCGGGACAGGGTTTCAGCCCCAGCATTTT. This chain uses TRBV6-2 or TRBV6-3 with TRBJ1-5; 9 bases match TRBD1. Germline V CDR1 and CDR2: MNHEY, SVGEGT. V trimming: 2 bases; J trimming: 6 bases; junction bases outside the gene matches: 8. The CDR3 runs to 16 residues.

This clonotype has only a few counts. V and J are TRBV20-1 and TRBJ1-1; D is undetermined. Trimming took 4 bases from V and 4 from J, leaving 19 bases between them. Germline loops: CDR1 DFQATT, CDR2 SNEGSKA (reference sequence). This CDR3 spans 15 amino acids. CDR3 protein: CSAMEAGRFGTEAFF. CDR3 DNA: TGCAGTGCTATGGAAGCGGGCAGGTTTGGCACTGAAGCTTTCTTT.

This clonotype has only a few counts. This chain links TRBV12-3 or TRBV12-4 with TRBJ1-2; the match to TRBD1 covers 7 bases. Trimming removed 6 bases from V and 6 bases from J; junction bases left unmatched: 13. The CDR3 spans 15 residues. The CDR3 nucleotides are TGTGCCAGCAGCTCACTTCGGACAGGAGCGGATGGCTACACCTTC. Its translation: CASSSLRTGADGYTF.

The chain has TRBV7-2 and TRBJ1-1; tentatively, D is TRBD1 (6 bases). Germline CDR1 is SGHTA and CDR2 is FQGNSA. The V gene lost 3 bases and the J gene lost 2 bases, with 13 bases spanning the gap. This CDR3 has 15 residues. CDR3: CASSLYWGRNTEAFF. CDR3 in DNA: TGTGCCAGCAGCTTGTACTGGGGGCGCAACACTGAAGCTTTCTTT.

The genes are TRBV10-3 and TRBJ2-3; 11 nucleotides align to TRBD2. Germline CDR1 is ENHRY and CDR2 is SYGVKD. With 6 bases clipped from V and 1 base from J, the junction kept 6 bases outside the gene matches. CDR3 length equals 16 residues. DNA of the CDR3: TGTGCCATCAGGGGGGGACTAGCGGCACGCACAGATACGCAGTATTTT. Its translation is CAIRGGLAARTDTQYF.

In its sample, this clonotype was seen a few times. The V and J genes are TRBV4-1 and TRBJ1-1; 9 nucleotides align to TRBD1. The CDR3 has 17 amino acids. The V and J ends lost 1 base and 11 bases, in that order; junction bases with no gene match: 17. Germline lookup yields CDR1 MGHRA and CDR2 YSYEKL. DNA of the CDR3: TGCGCCAGCAGCCAAGTTTCGGGGGGACAGGGCCCACTCGGGGCTTTCTTT. This codes for CASSQVSGGQGPLGAFF.

V gene TRBV7-2 combines with J gene TRBJ2-3; 9 bases match TRBD1. The CDR3 covers 15 residues. The germline V gene has CDR1 SGHTA and CDR2 FQGNSA. With 0 bases clipped from V and 4 bases from J, the junction kept 2 bases outside the gene matches. CDR3 protein: CASSLARTGADTQYF. The CDR3 nucleotides are TGTGCCAGCAGCTTAGCCCGGACAGGGGCAGATACGCAGTATTTT.

This clonotype showed up many times. This chain connects TRBV7-8 to TRBJ1-4, with D perhaps TRBD1 (5 bases). Germline CDR1 SGHVS, CDR2 FQNEAQ. The CDR3 is 13 amino acids. V was trimmed by 11 bases and J by 8 bases, leaving 18 bases between them. CDR3 protein: CAASNRWNEKLFF. Written as DNA, the CDR3 is TGTGCCGCCAGTAACAGGTGGAACGAAAAACTGTTTTTT.

This clonotype turned up a few times. The CDR3 here is CASSIDRATGEETQYF. The CDR3 nucleotides are TGTGCCAGTAGTATAGATCGAGCCACAGGGGAAGAGACCCAGTACTTC. The V gene is TRBV19, the J gene TRBJ2-5, with 7 positions matching TRBD1. Trimming took 0 bases from V and 3 from J; bases not matched to a gene: 7. CDR1 is LNHDA and CDR2 is SQIVND in the germline V gene (reference sequence). The CDR3 is made up of 16 amino acids.

Many counts were recorded for this clonotype. The chain has TRBV9 and TRBJ1-5; D unresolved. The CDR3 totals 13 residues. Germline CDR1 reads SGDLS; CDR2 reads YYNGEE. V lost 4 bases and J 6 bases, leaving 11 bases between the germline ends. In nucleotides, the CDR3 is TGTGCCAGCAGCCTGGATACGGGTCAGCCCCAGCATTTT. Translating it yields CASSLDTGQPQHF.

V usage is TRBV20-1 and J usage is TRBJ1-1; tentative D call: TRBD1 (5 bases). Looked up from germline, CDR1 is DFQATT and CDR2 is SNEGSKA (reference sequence). The CDR3 extends over 14 amino acids. V was shortened by 7 bases and J by 6 bases, with 21 bases between the two germline ends. The DNA for the CDR3 is TGCAGTGGCCATCCGGGGCAGGGTCGGTCTGAAGCTTTCTTT. Protein sequence: CSGHPGQGRSEAFF.

This clonotype was picked up a small number of times. This chain links TRBV5-1 with TRBJ1-4; no definite D call. The CDR3 has 13 amino acids. V lost 5 bases to trimming and J lost 0 bases, with 5 bases between them. Germline V gene data show CDR1 as SGHRS and CDR2 as YFSETQ. CDR3 protein: CASRAPTNEKLFF. The CDR3 coding sequence is TGCGCCAGCAGGGCACCAACTAATGAAAAACTGTTTTTT.

This clonotype has a count of ten or more. V and J are TRBV4-2 and TRBJ2-6, with D maybe TRBD1 (5 bases). The germline V gene encodes CDR1 LGHNA and CDR2 YNFKEQ. The V and J ends lost 2 bases and 0 bases respectively, with 11 bases between them. The CDR3 totals 17 residues. The CDR3 protein is CASSQQGSSSGANVLTF. In DNA, the CDR3 is TGTGCCAGCAGCCAACAGGGCTCGAGCTCTGGGGCCAACGTCCTGACTTTC.

This clonotype was seen ten or more times. The chain couples TRBV7-7 to TRBJ2-3, with 7 bases fitting TRBD2. The J segment lost 1 base and the V segment lost 3 bases, leaving 10 bases of the junction unmatched. This CDR3 is built from 17 residues. In germline, CDR1 is SSHAT, CDR2 FNYEAQ (reference sequence). CDR3 nucleotide sequence: TGTGCCAGCAGCTTCTCTACGAGCGGGGCGGGCACAGATACGCAGTATTTT. It encodes CASSFSTSGAGTDTQYF.

This rearrangement joins TRBV7-2 to TRBJ2-3, with 9 positions matching TRBD1. After removal of 5 bases from V and 4 bases from J, the junction contained 7 bases not matched to a gene. This CDR3 contains 15 residues. Looked up from germline, CDR1 is SGHTA and CDR2 is FQGNSA. CDR3 in amino acids: CASSARDRASDTQYF. In DNA, the CDR3 is TGTGCCAGCAGCGCCCGGGACAGGGCGTCAGATACGCAGTATTTT.

This clonotype was seen a few times. This chain joins TRBV11-2 and TRBJ1-2, with unresolved D. Germline CDR1 is SGHAT and CDR2 is FQNNGV. The CDR3 is 14 amino acids. Trimming shortened V by 1 base and J by 4 bases, and 10 bases separated the two germline ends. CDR3 in DNA: TGTGCCAGCAGCTTAGGTTTTCCAGGCTATGGCTACACCTTC. As protein: CASSLGFPGYGYTF.

The table lists this clonotype with many counts. The chain uses TRBV29-1 and TRBJ1-1; D gene unclear. CDR3 length equals 12 residues. Germline V gives CDR1 SQVTM, CDR2 ANQGSEA. Trimming took 3 bases from V and 1 from J, leaving 6 bases between them. Here the CDR3 reads CSVDRGNTEAFF. CDR3 bases: TGCAGCGTTGATCGGGGGAACACTGAAGCTTTCTTT.

The V and J genes are TRBV11-2 and TRBJ1-2; 7 positions match TRBD1. J gave up 0 bases and V 5 bases, and 9 bases lay outside the gene matches. The CDR3 is 16 amino acids. CDR1 and CDR2 from the germline V gene are SGHAT and FQNNGV. The DNA of the CDR3 is TGTGCCAGCAGCACAATGGCCGGGACAGCTAACTATGGCTACACCTTC. This gives the protein CASSTMAGTANYGYTF.